The 27 T cell receptor beta chains below come from one sample, sequenced in a study of cytomegalovirus exposure and HLA in healthy donors. The PCR had 60 Vbeta and 13 Jbeta primers. The assay was immunoSEQ multiplex PCR, and TCRdb's table has in-frame clones only and misses some. This table has 130,000 to 150,000 clones, 75% to 90% appearing once. The sequenced sample consisted of PBMCs. These receptors all stem from a woman in her thirties in good health and CMV-seronegative.

The CDR3 DNA reads TGTGCCTGGAGCCTCGGGGGGTCTTACAATGAGCAGTTCTTC. It codes for CAWSLGGSYNEQFF. The rearrangement uses TRBV30 and TRBJ2-1; 7 bases are a match to TRBD2. V dropped 3 bases and J dropped 4; count of bases not matched to a gene: 6. Germline CDR1 is GTSNPN and CDR2 is SVGIG (reference sequence). The CDR3 has 14 residues.

The CDR3 coding sequence is TGCGCCAGCAGCCCACGGACAGGCGAAAACACTGAAGCTTTCTTT. It is translated as CASSPRTGENTEAFF. V is TRBV5-1 and J is TRBJ1-1; 7 positions match TRBD1. The V and J ends lost 4 bases and 2 bases, in that order; junction bases with no gene match: 8. CDR1 SGHRS and CDR2 YFSETQ come from the germline V gene. The CDR3 has 15 residues. Looking up the rest from reference TRBV5-1 and TRBJ1-1 gives the full variable domain: KAGVTQTPRYLIKTRGQQVTLSCSPISGHRSVSWYQQTPGQGLQFLFEYFSETQRNKGNFPGRFSGRQFSNSRSEMNVSTLELGDSALYLCASSPRTGENTEAFFGQGTRLTVV.

V is TRBV6-1 and J is TRBJ2-1; 7 nucleotides agree with TRBD2. Germline CDR1 is MNHNS and CDR2 is SASEGT. Trimming at V came to 4 bases and at J to 8 bases, leaving 8 bases not matched to a gene. The CDR3 runs to 14 residues. The CDR3 sequence is CASSGREERDEQFF. CDR3 coding DNA: TGTGCCAGCAGTGGCCGGGAGGAAAGAGATGAGCAGTTCTTC.

This chain links TRBV6-4 with TRBJ2-6, with D hard to call. The germline V and J ends were trimmed by 0 bases and 0 bases, with 6 bases remaining between them. Germline CDR1 is MRHNA and CDR2 is SNTAGT. The CDR3 runs 16 residues. As DNA, the CDR3 is TGTGCCAGCAGTGACTCGACAAACTCTGGGGCCAACGTCCTGACTTTC. It yields the protein CASSDSTNSGANVLTF.

The rearrangement links TRBV6-5 to TRBJ2-5, with D hard to call. This CDR3 region has 13 residues. Trimming shortened V by 5 bases and J by 5 bases, and 12 bases separated the two germline ends. The germline V gene encodes CDR1 MNHEY and CDR2 SVGAGI. CDR3 region: CASSTRPGETQYF. In DNA form, the CDR3 reads TGTGCCAGCAGTACCCGGCCCGGGGAGACCCAGTACTTC.

V gene TRBV19 combines with J gene TRBJ1-6; D is uncertain. The germline V gene encodes CDR1 LNHDA and CDR2 SQIVND (reference sequence). V lost 3 bases, J lost 0 bases, and 6 bases lay in between. The CDR3 contains 15 residues. CDR3 protein: CASSIESSYNSPLHF. CDR3 coding DNA: TGTGCCAGTAGTATCGAGAGCTCCTATAATTCACCCCTCCACTTT.

J is TRBJ1-5 and V is TRBV4-3; D not resolved. V lost 0 bases and J 0 bases, leaving 6 bases between the germline ends. CDR3 size: 15 residues. Germline assignment: CDR1 LGHNA and CDR2 YSLEER. The CDR3 reads CASSQDRYSNQPQHF. DNA for the CDR3: TGCGCCAGCAGCCAAGACAGATATAGCAATCAGCCCCAGCATTTT.

This rearrangement joins TRBV27 to TRBJ2-6; D is undetermined. The CDR3 is made up of 14 amino acids. Germline CDR1 is MNHEY and CDR2 is SMNVEV (reference sequence). Trimming pared 8 bases from V and 0 bases from J, leaving 8 bases between. As DNA, the CDR3 is TGTGCCAGCGGCAAAAACTCTGGGGCCAACGTCCTGACTTTC. This sequence encodes CASGKNSGANVLTF.

The chain couples TRBV28 to TRBJ1-5; D is ambiguous. The V gene lost 7 bases and the J gene lost 1 base, with 29 bases spanning the gap. Germline values: CDR1 MDHEN, CDR2 SYDVKM. The CDR3 consists of 20 residues. The CDR3 region is CASTPGLLRFPPRSNQPQHF. In nucleotides, the CDR3 is TGTGCCAGCACCCCAGGACTTCTCCGCTTCCCGCCCCGGAGCAATCAGCCCCAGCATTTT.

A word on this clone: The junction and the germline gene differ at one end; a read error may be behind it. The V call is TRBV7-9, the J call TRBJ1-1; D uncertain. CDR3 length: 16 residues. In germline, CDR1 is SEHNR, CDR2 FQNEAQ (reference sequence). The CDR3 loop reads CSSSLFTAPMNTEAFF. The CDR3 bases are TGTTCCAGCAGCTTATTTACAGCCCCTATGAACACTGAAGCTTTCTTT.

The V and J genes are TRBV30 and TRBJ2-7, with D perhaps TRBD1 (6 bases). CDR3 size: 11 residues. Germline values: CDR1 GTSNPN, CDR2 SVGIG (reference sequence). V was pared by 5 bases and J by 6 bases, with 11 bases between. The CDR3 sequence is CAWVTGCEQYF. The CDR3 DNA sequence: TGTGCCTGGGTAACAGGGTGCGAGCAGTACTTC.

CDR3 loop: CASSWRVLANEQFF. For the CDR3, the DNA is TGTGCCAGCAGCTGGCGCGTACTAGCGAATGAGCAGTTCTTC. The chain couples TRBV7-9 to TRBJ2-1; TRBD2 matches at 7 bases. V shed 4 bases and J 7 bases; nucleotides not matched to a gene: 7. This CDR3 region has 14 residues. From germline, CDR1 is SEHNR and CDR2 FQNEAQ (reference sequence). Full variable domain (outside the CDR3, taken from reference TRBV7-9 and TRBJ2-1): DTGVSQNPRHKITKRGQNVTFRCDPISEHNRLYWYRQTLGQGPEFLTYFQNEAQLEKSRLLSDRFSAERPKGSFSTLEIQRTEQGDSAMYLCASSWRVLANEQFFGPGTRLTVL.

The rearrangement joins TRBV27 to TRBJ2-7; 7 nucleotides align to TRBD1. V dropped 2 bases and J dropped 5; count of bases not matched to a gene: 3. This CDR3 is 13 amino acids long. Looked up from germline, CDR1 is MNHEY and CDR2 is SMNVEV (reference sequence). CDR3 in DNA: TGTGCCAGCAGTTTACGAGGGGGCCACGAGCAGTACTTC. It translates to CASSLRGGHEQYF.

The chain is built from TRBV11-2 and TRBJ1-1, with 7 nucleotides matching TRBD1. This CDR3 is 13 amino acids long. CDR1 is SGHAT and CDR2 is FQNNGV in the germline V gene. The junction had 3 bases not matched to a gene; V was cut back by 5 bases and J by 3 bases. The CDR3 sequence is CASSITGDTEAFF. The CDR3 nucleotides read TGTGCCAGCAGCATTACAGGGGACACTGAAGCTTTCTTT.

The rearrangement uses TRBV30 and TRBJ1-1; D not resolved. Germline-derived CDR1 and CDR2 are GTSNPN and SVGIG (reference sequence). Trimming took off 3 bases at V and 0 bases at J, with 8 bases between the two ends. This CDR3 contains 13 residues. For the CDR3, the DNA is TGTGCCTGGAGCGAGATGCTGAACACTGAAGCTTTCTTT. Protein product: CAWSEMLNTEAFF.

Points on this clone: Other DNA sequences in the same sample also yield this CDR3. The CDR3 DNA reads TGTGCCAGCAGTAAAGGACTAGCGGGGGCCCGGAAGGATACGCAGTATTTT. Translation gives CASSKGLAGARKDTQYF. The chain is built from TRBV27 and TRBJ2-3; 13 bases align to TRBD2. This CDR3 region has 17 residues. Germline values: CDR1 MNHEY, CDR2 SMNVEV (reference sequence). The V gene end was trimmed by 5 bases and the J gene end by 6 bases; junction bases not matched to a gene: 11.

This clone was seen only a few times. The V and J genes are TRBV27 and TRBJ1-2, with D perhaps TRBD1 (6 bases). The V and J ends lost 3 bases and 8 bases respectively, with 16 bases between them. Looked up from germline, CDR1 is MNHEY and CDR2 is SMNVEV (reference sequence). The length of the CDR3 is 14 residues. The CDR3 is CASSFGRGVRGYTF. DNA of the CDR3: TGTGCCAGCAGTTTCGGCAGGGGCGTGCGCGGCTACACCTTC.

This sequence joins TRBV6-6 and TRBJ2-3, with D possibly TRBD1 on 5 matching bases. This CDR3 is 15 amino acids long. The germline V gene has CDR1 MNHNY and CDR2 SVGAGI (reference sequence). Deletions cut 7 bases from V and 1 base from J, with 15 bases between. The CDR3 loop reads CASTNPGAGTDTQYF. For the CDR3, the DNA is TGTGCCAGCACAAACCCTGGGGCTGGCACAGATACGCAGTATTTT.

This clone was detected a few times. V is TRBV6-5 and J is TRBJ1-1; the D gene is possibly TRBD1 (5 bases). V shed 0 bases and J shed 8 bases, with 16 bases lying between them. There are 15 residues in the CDR3. Germline loops: CDR1 MNHEY, CDR2 SVGAGI. The CDR3 here is CASSYSGDSGGEAFF. DNA for the CDR3: TGTGCCAGCAGTTACTCAGGGGACTCCGGAGGGGAAGCTTTCTTT.

This rearrangement joins TRBV11-1 to TRBJ2-2, with 13 nucleotides matching TRBD2. CDR1 is SGHAT and CDR2 is FQDESV in the germline V gene (reference sequence). CDR3 length: 17 residues. The V segment lost 6 bases and the J segment 1 base; nucleotides outside the gene matches: 5. The CDR3 DNA is TGTGCCAGCAGTTTTACTAGCGGGGGGGGGAACACCGGGGAGCTGTTTTTT. It codes for CASSFTSGGGNTGELFF.

V usage is TRBV2 and J usage is TRBJ2-7, with 7 nucleotides matching TRBD1. The junction had 12 bases not matched to a gene; V was cut back by 4 bases and J by 6 bases. There are 15 residues in the CDR3. Germline values: CDR1 SNHLY, CDR2 FYNNEI. CDR3 sequence (DNA): TGTGCCAGCAGTGTTTCGACTCACAGGGGCTCCGAGCAGTACTTC. Translated: CASSVSTHRGSEQYF.

This chain links TRBV29-1 with TRBJ1-1, with 9 bases aligning to TRBD1. CDR1 SQVTM and CDR2 ANQGSEA come from the germline V gene. CDR3 length equals 12 residues. V gave up 3 bases and J gave up 6 bases; unmatched junction bases: 2. Here the CDR3 reads CSVEGQGPEAFF. The DNA for the CDR3 is TGCAGCGTTGAGGGACAGGGACCTGAAGCTTTCTTT.

This rearrangement joins TRBV4-3 to TRBJ1-5, with unresolved D. The ends were cut back, 1 base at V and 4 bases at J, with 14 bases in the middle. CDR3 length: 16 amino acids. The V gene's germline CDR1 is LGHNA and CDR2 YSLEER. CDR3 loop: CASSQGLKLFNQPQHF. CDR3 nucleotides: TGCGCCAGCAGCCAAGGTCTCAAACTCTTTAATCAGCCCCAGCATTTT.

The chain is built from TRBV7-6 and TRBJ2-3; tentatively, D is TRBD2 (6 bases). Germline V gene sequence: CDR1 SGHVS, CDR2 FNYEAQ. V lost 0 bases, J lost 6 bases, and 10 bases lay in between. This CDR3 has 14 amino acids. In DNA, the CDR3 is TGTGCCAGCAGCTTAGCGTTCCTAGCGGATACGCAGTATTTT. This sequence encodes CASSLAFLADTQYF. The full variable domain, rest sourced from reference TRBV7-6 and TRBJ2-3, is GAGVSQSPRYKVTKRGQDVALRCDPISGHVSLYWYRQALGQGPEFLTYFNYEAQQDKSGLPNDRFSAERPEGSISTLTIQRTEQRDSAMYRCASSLAFLADTQYFGPGTRLTVL.

The chain employs TRBV29-1 and TRBJ1-4; weak D call: TRBD1 (5 bases). The V end was cut by 4 bases, the J end by 5 bases, with 11 bases between. The CDR3 runs 13 residues. Germline lookup yields CDR1 SQVTM and CDR2 ANQGSEA. The CDR3: CSVVTDPNEKLFF. CDR3 in DNA: TGCAGCGTTGTGACAGATCCGAATGAAAAACTGTTTTTT.

The gene calls are TRBV15 and TRBJ2-1; a weak D match, TRBD2 (6 bases). Germline V CDR1 and CDR2: LNHNV, YYDKDF (reference sequence). This CDR3 contains 16 residues. V was shortened by 0 bases and J by 1 base, with 10 bases between the two germline ends. The CDR3 spells CATSRDRSGSYNEQFF. In nucleotides, the CDR3 is TGTGCCACCAGCAGAGATAGAAGCGGGTCCTACAATGAGCAGTTCTTC.

The chain has TRBV6-6 and TRBJ1-2; TRBD1 matches 8 bases. The V segment lost 6 bases and the J segment 6 bases; nucleotides outside the gene matches: 6. The CDR3 length is 13 residues. The germline gives CDR1 MNHNY, CDR2 SVGAGI (reference sequence). The CDR3 DNA reads TGTGCCAGCAGGATGACAGGGGACGATGGCTACACCTTC. Protein sequence: CASRMTGDDGYTF.